The 19 T cell receptor beta chains listed next were all sequenced from one sample in a study of control samples from healthy donors and cancer patients. Assay used: immunoSEQ multiplex PCR; TCRdb lists only in-frame clones, some missing. The sample lists approximately 100,000 clones, 80% to 90% occurring once. Sequencing was carried out using blood. These receptors all stem from a man aged 25-45 years in good health.

V usage is TRBV27 and J usage is TRBJ2-5; D remains ambiguous. There are 14 residues in the CDR3. V was trimmed by 2 bases and J by 5 bases, leaving 12 bases between them. Germline CDR1 and CDR2: MNHEY and SMNVEV (reference sequence). The CDR3 protein is CASSLRDSRETQYF. CDR3 DNA sequence: TGTGCCAGCAGTTTAAGAGACTCGAGGGAGACCCAGTACTTC.

The chain carries TRBV29-1 and TRBJ2-5, with D possibly TRBD1 on 6 matching bases. This CDR3 has 14 residues. Germline V gene sequence: CDR1 SQVTM, CDR2 ANQGSEA. With 0 bases removed from V and 5 bases from J, the gap between germline ends came to 13 bases. CDR3 loop: CSVEDRGIQETQYF. The CDR3 bases are TGCAGCGTTGAAGATAGGGGGATTCAGGAGACCCAGTACTTC.

The V and J genes are TRBV14 and TRBJ1-2; D is possibly TRBD1 (6 bases). Germline V lookup: CDR1 SGHDN, CDR2 FVKESK. The CDR3 consists of 15 residues. Trimming removed 2 bases at V and 3 bases at J, with 13 bases between. The CDR3 loop reads CASSQYRDPYYGYTF. As DNA, the CDR3 is TGTGCCAGCAGCCAATACAGGGATCCCTACTATGGCTACACCTTC.

The chain is built from TRBV30 and TRBJ2-5; 7 bases are shared with TRBD1. The CDR3 length is 14 residues. The trim removed 4 bases at V and 0 bases at J, leaving 5 bases unmatched. Germline assignment: CDR1 GTSNPN and CDR2 SVGIG (reference sequence). The CDR3 region has the DNA TGTGCCTGGAACAGGGGTGGGGACCAAGAGACCCAGTACTTC. Protein product: CAWNRGGDQETQYF.

The rearrangement uses TRBV28 and TRBJ1-5, with 8 bases identical to TRBD1. This CDR3 is 16 amino acids long. The junction had 8 bases not matched to a gene; V was cut back by 1 base and J by 6 bases. Looked up from germline, CDR1 is MDHEN and CDR2 is SYDVKM. The CDR3 DNA sequence: TGTGCCAGCAGTTTATTTAGGACAGGGCCAAGTCAGCCCCAGCATTTT. Translation: CASSLFRTGPSQPQHF.

The chain employs TRBV6-2 or TRBV6-3 and TRBJ1-1; TRBD1 is a possible D gene (5 bases). Trimming cost V 6 bases and J 3 bases, with 11 bases left between them. Germline V gene sequence: CDR1 MNHEY, CDR2 SVGEGT. The CDR3 runs 13 residues. The CDR3 protein is CASSRQLYTEAFF. In DNA, the CDR3 is TGTGCCAGCAGCAGACAGCTATACACTGAAGCTTTCTTT.

This chain uses TRBV4-2 with TRBJ1-1; D gene unclear. This CDR3 has 16 residues. Germline V gene data show CDR1 as LGHNA and CDR2 as YNFKEQ. Trimming left V 3 bases short and J 1 base short, with 15 bases between. CDR3: CASSHRTRQPNTEAFF. The CDR3 DNA reads as TGTGCCAGCAGCCACCGAACTAGGCAGCCGAACACTGAAGCTTTCTTT.

This clone has a handful of counts. The gene calls are TRBV27 and TRBJ2-7, with TRBD2 matching 8 bases. Looked up from germline, CDR1 is MNHEY and CDR2 is SMNVEV (reference sequence). The CDR3 runs 13 residues. J was trimmed by 4 bases and V by 10 bases; bases with no gene match: 9. The CDR3 DNA sequence: TGTGCCACGCACAGGACTAGCACGTACGAGCAGTACTTC. Protein product: CATHRTSTYEQYF.

The chain employs TRBV6-5 and TRBJ2-4; D remains unclear. V gave up 6 bases and J gave up 0 bases, with 6 bases separating them. CDR3 length equals 13 residues. Germline lookup yields CDR1 MNHEY and CDR2 SVGAGI. For the CDR3, the DNA is TGTGCCAGCAGCTACGTAGCCAAAAACATTCAGTACTTC. It specifies CASSYVAKNIQYF.

The rearrangement joins TRBV5-4 to TRBJ2-1, with 8 bases identical to TRBD2. Trimming at V came to 0 bases and at J to 0 bases, leaving 11 bases not matched to a gene. Germline V gives CDR1 SGHNT, CDR2 YYREEE (reference sequence). The CDR3 contains 19 residues. The CDR3 DNA follows: TGTGCCAGCAGCTTGGGAGTAGCGGGACGCCAAAGCTCCTACAATGAGCAGTTCTTC. Protein product: CASSLGVAGRQSSYNEQFF.

The CDR3 DNA sequence: TGTGCCAGTAGTATTTCTTGGGGAATTGGCAATCAGCCCCAGCATTTT. It yields the protein CASSISWGIGNQPQHF. This sequence joins TRBV19 and TRBJ1-5; D unclear. Germline CDR1 is LNHDA and CDR2 is SQIVND (reference sequence). The germline V and J ends were trimmed by 3 bases and 2 bases, with 14 bases remaining between them. The CDR3 has 16 residues. Drawing the rest from reference TRBV19 and TRBJ1-5, the complete variable domain is DGGITQSPKYLFRKEGQNVTLSCEQNLNHDAMYWYRQDPGQGLRLIYYSQIVNDFQKGDIAEGYSVSREKKESFPLTVTSAQKNPTAFYLCASSISWGIGNQPQHFGDGTRLSIL.

This clone was detected once. V gene TRBV14 combines with J gene TRBJ2-6, with D possibly TRBD1 on 6 matching bases. Trimming pared 0 bases from V and 2 bases from J, leaving 14 bases between. The CDR3 is 18 residues long. CDR1 and CDR2 from the germline V gene are SGHDN and FVKESK. CDR3 coding DNA: TGTGCCAGCAGCCAAGATTGGGCACAGGGCGCTGGGGCCAACGTCCTGACTTTC. This translates into CASSQDWAQGAGANVLTF.

The CDR3 here is CASTSLEVNEQFF. For the CDR3, the DNA is TGTGCCAGCACCTCCCTCGAGGTTAATGAGCAGTTCTTC. The genes are TRBV11-3 and TRBJ2-1, with D unclear. The V end was cut by 7 bases, the J end by 7 bases, with 14 bases between. Germline V gene lookup returns CDR1 SGHNT and CDR2 YENEEA. The CDR3 totals 13 residues.

The chain is built from TRBV27 and TRBJ1-6; D perhaps matches TRBD1 (6 bases). Trimming pared 6 bases from V and 4 bases from J, leaving 13 bases between. The germline V gene has CDR1 MNHEY and CDR2 SMNVEV (reference sequence). This CDR3 region has 15 residues. For the CDR3, the DNA is TGTGCCAGCAGCAAAGGACAGAATTATAATTCACCCCTCCACTTT. Translation: CASSKGQNYNSPLHF.

This chain uses TRBV11-2 with TRBJ1-1; D might be TRBD1 (5 bases). Germline lookup yields CDR1 SGHAT and CDR2 FQNNGV. CDR3 length: 14 residues. Trimming left V 2 bases short and J 4 bases short, with 11 bases between. The CDR3: CASSLWDGGTEAFF. CDR3 nucleotides: TGTGCCAGCAGCTTATGGGATGGGGGCACTGAAGCTTTCTTT.

The CDR3 region has the DNA TGTGCCAGCAGCTTAAGAGCAGGGGGGCACACTGAAGCTTTCTTT. Amino acids: CASSLRAGGHTEAFF. V usage is TRBV7-9 and J usage is TRBJ1-1; 7 bases agree with TRBD1. This CDR3 spans 15 amino acids. V shed 2 bases, J shed 3 bases, and the junction held 6 bases outside the gene matches. Germline CDR1 and CDR2: SEHNR and FQNEAQ (reference sequence).

For this clone: Mismatch with germline at one junction end may stem from a read error. CDR3 nucleotide sequence: TGTGCCAGCAGTTTTGGGGGGCTAGCGCAAGAAGACTTC. It codes for CASSFGGLAQEDF. This chain joins TRBV28 and TRBJ2-4, with D tentatively TRBD1 or TRBD2 (6 bases each). There are 13 residues in the CDR3. In germline, CDR1 is MDHEN, CDR2 SYDVKM. The variable domain in full, with the rest retrieved from reference TRBV28 and TRBJ2-4, is DVKVTQSSRYLVKRTGEKVFLECVQDMDHENMFWYRQDPGLGLRLIYFSYDVKMKEKGDIPEGYSVSREKKERFSLILESASTNQTSMYLCASSFGGLAQEDFGAGTRLSVL.

This clone was found once. The chain has TRBV7-8 and TRBJ2-1, with D hard to call. Trimming pared 1 base from V and 2 bases from J, leaving 12 bases between. The CDR3 spans 16 residues. Germline V gives CDR1 SGHVS, CDR2 FQNEAQ. CDR3 in DNA: TGTGCCAGCAGCTTAGTGGTCGACCCAACCTACAATGAGCAGTTCTTC. Its protein is CASSLVVDPTYNEQFF.

The gene calls are TRBV4-1 and TRBJ1-4, with D perhaps TRBD1 (6 bases). The CDR3 length is 17 residues. V was trimmed by 1 base and J by 5 bases, leaving 17 bases between them. Germline CDR1 reads MGHRA; CDR2 reads YSYEKL. CDR3 region: CASSQVSGGALNEKLFF. The CDR3 region has the DNA TGCGCCAGCAGCCAAGTTTCGGGGGGCGCGTTGAATGAAAAACTGTTTTTT.